This T cell receptor beta chain derives from a study of response to subunit inactivated influenza vaccine. V was clipped by 6 bases and J by 4 bases; unmatched bases: 6. CDR3 length equals 16 residues. MiXCR, applied by TCRdb to the RT-PCR reads, yields one record per CDR3 protein. The sample holds about 780,000 distinct CDR3 sequences, around 18% seen once. The sequenced sample was PBMCs from blood, obtained roughly 5 days after vaccination. The sequence derives from a man in his forties or fifties who received an inactivated influenza vaccine. The chain employs TRBV12-3 or TRBV12-4 and TRBJ2-5; 15 bases are a match to TRBD2. In nucleotides, the CDR3 is TGTGCCAGCAGCCTTGGACTAGCGGGAGGGTCAGAGACCCAGTACTTC. Protein product: CASSLGLAGGSETQYF.